The 14 T cell receptor beta chains below all came from one sample that was sequenced in a study of human T cells and chemical hapten exposure. The time point: pre-sensitization, week 0. Documented treatment: therapeutic diphenylcyclopropenone sensitization with weekly scalp DPC. Each CDR3 protein gets one entry after TCRdb re-called the RACE reads with MiXCR. The profile shows approximately 400,000 distinct CDR3 sequences, 5% to 6.5% of them singletons. Source: whole blood, taken in connection with sensitization to the hapten diphenylcyclopropenone (DPC). The origin of the receptors is a woman between 45 and 60 years old with alopecia areata. Some clones in this sample may be carry-over from other donors' samples.

V and J are TRBV5-1 and TRBJ1-4, with a weak D call TRBD1 (6 bases). Trimming took off 1 base at V and 8 bases at J, with 15 bases between the two ends. The CDR3 runs to 15 residues. Germline assignment: CDR1 SGHRS and CDR2 YFSETQ. This chain's CDR3 is CASSLSSGDREKLFF. Written as DNA, the CDR3 is TGCGCCAGCAGCTTGTCCTCAGGGGATCGGGAAAAACTGTTTTTT. Based on the CDR3 plus reference TRBV5-1 and TRBJ1-4, the full variable domain is KAGVTQTPRYLIKTRGQQVTLSCSPISGHRSVSWYQQTPGQGLQFLFEYFSETQRNKGNFPGRFSGRQFSNSRSEMNVSTLELGDSALYLCASSLSSGDREKLFFGSGTQLSVL.

Worth noting for this clonotype: Just one base apart from a much larger clone, this may be a read error. The chain is built from TRBV29-1 and TRBJ1-5; unclear D gene. The CDR3 totals 12 residues. Looked up from germline, CDR1 is SQVTM and CDR2 is ANQGSEA. The germline V and J ends were trimmed by 7 bases and 4 bases, with 11 bases remaining between them. This chain's CDR3 is CSAVGLNQPQHF. CDR3 DNA: TGCAGCGCAGTGGGCCTAAATCAGCCCCAGCATTTT.

This clonotype was seen only a few times. The V gene is TRBV29-1, the J gene TRBJ2-2, with TRBD1 matching 7 bases. CDR1 is SQVTM, CDR2 ANQGSEA, per germline. The V segment lost 7 bases and the J segment 0 bases; nucleotides outside the gene matches: 5. CDR3 length equals 14 residues. CDR3 amino acids: CSARQGANTGELFF. For the CDR3, the DNA is TGCAGCGCCCGACAGGGCGCGAACACCGGGGAGCTGTTTTTT.

The rearrangement joins TRBV28 to TRBJ2-7, with a possible D match to TRBD2 (6 bases). Trimming removed 10 bases at V and 3 bases at J, with 19 bases between. CDR1 and CDR2 from the germline V gene are MDHEN and SYDVKM. The CDR3 length is 14 residues. The CDR3, as DNA: TGTGCCACCCGTGGAACGGGACTCGGCTACGAGCAGTACTTC. This sequence encodes CATRGTGLGYEQYF.

In DNA form, the CDR3 reads TGTGCCAGTCCGTCGATGGAAAACATTCAGTACTTC. Translated, it gives CASPSMENIQYF. The V gene is TRBV27, the J gene TRBJ2-4; D remains ambiguous. The V and J ends lost 9 bases and 5 bases respectively, with 11 bases between them. Germline V gene lookup returns CDR1 MNHEY and CDR2 SMNVEV (reference sequence). This CDR3 has 12 amino acids.

This clonotype showed up just a few times. This chain uses TRBV6-5 with TRBJ2-6; TRBD1 matches 7 bases. Trimming took 1 base from V and 0 from J; bases not matched to a gene: 3. Germline values: CDR1 MNHEY, CDR2 SVGAGI. CDR3 length: 17 residues. CDR3: CASSYWDRHSGANVLTF. The CDR3 coding sequence is TGTGCCAGCAGTTACTGGGACAGACACTCTGGGGCCAACGTCCTGACTTTC.

This clonotype has only a few counts. The chain uses TRBV4-1 and TRBJ2-2; the match to TRBD2 covers 10 bases. Germline CDR1 MGHRA, CDR2 YSYEKL. This CDR3 has 20 residues. V dropped 1 base and J dropped 1; count of bases not matched to a gene: 12. The CDR3, as DNA: TGCGCCAGCAGCCAAGTAGGAAGTAGCGGGGGGACCCTGAACACCGGGGAGCTGTTTTTT. This translates into CASSQVGSSGGTLNTGELFF.

This clonotype was found many times. The chain recombines TRBV7-8 with TRBJ2-3; the D is unclear. CDR3 length equals 15 residues. Germline CDR1 reads SGHVS; CDR2 reads FQNEAQ. V lost 1 base and J 0 bases, leaving 8 bases between the germline ends. CDR3 coding DNA: TGTGCCAGCAGCTTAGAGCCCCGTAGCACAGATACGCAGTATTTT. Amino acids: CASSLEPRSTDTQYF.

The chain is built from TRBV3-1 and TRBJ1-1; 7 bases match TRBD1. The V segment lost 2 bases and the J segment 4 bases; nucleotides outside the gene matches: 1. The CDR3 spans 13 residues. Looked up from germline, CDR1 is LGHDT and CDR2 is YNNKEL (reference sequence). The CDR3 bases are TGTGCCAGCAGCCAATACAGGGGCACTGAAGCTTTCTTT. This encodes CASSQYRGTEAFF.

This clonotype has ten or more counts. This chain links TRBV7-9 with TRBJ1-1; TRBD1 aligns across 7 bases. Losses at the gene ends were 2 bases for V and 5 bases for J; bases not matched to a gene: 8. This CDR3 is 15 amino acids long. Germline V CDR1 and CDR2: SEHNR, FQNEAQ (reference sequence). The CDR3 is CASSLSGGQRTEAFF. Written as DNA, the CDR3 is TGTGCCAGCAGCTTAAGCGGGGGACAGCGGACTGAAGCTTTCTTT.

This clonotype was seen repeatedly, ten times or more. CDR3 DNA sequence: TGTGCCAGCAGCAACTGGTACCGGGACACCTACGAGCAGTACTTC. Its translation: CASSNWYRDTYEQYF. The chain is built from TRBV27 and TRBJ2-7; weak D call: TRBD1 (6 bases). The CDR3 totals 15 residues. Trimming removed 6 bases from V and 2 bases from J, with 17 bases in between. The germline CDR1 and CDR2 sequences are MNHEY and SMNVEV (reference sequence).

This clonotype has ten or more counts. The chain links TRBV6-2 or TRBV6-3 to TRBJ2-2, with D hard to call. There are 16 residues in the CDR3. Germline assignment: CDR1 MNHEY and CDR2 SVGEGT. V was cut by 0 bases and J by 4 bases, with 12 bases left in between. The CDR3 sequence is CASSYSRALPTGELFF. In DNA form, the CDR3 reads TGTGCCAGCAGTTACTCCCGGGCGCTGCCCACCGGGGAGCTGTTTTTT.

This clonotype was detected ten times or more. The chain recombines TRBV28 with TRBJ1-5; 11 bases line up with TRBD1. The CDR3 sequence is 16 residues long. Germline-derived CDR1 and CDR2 are MDHEN and SYDVKM. The trim removed 6 bases at V and 5 bases at J, leaving 9 bases unmatched. CDR3 residues: CASRRDRGGIHQPQHF. The CDR3 DNA is TGTGCCAGCAGACGGGACAGGGGGGGGATTCATCAGCCCCAGCATTTT. The whole variable domain, filled in from reference TRBV28 and TRBJ1-5, reads DVKVTQSSRYLVKRTGEKVFLECVQDMDHENMFWYRQDPGLGLRLIYFSYDVKMKEKGDIPEGYSVSREKKERFSLILESASTNQTSMYLCASRRDRGGIHQPQHFGDGTRLSIL.

This clonotype was seen repeatedly, ten times or more. The chain carries TRBV20-1 and TRBJ2-3; the D is unclear. This CDR3 has 12 residues. Germline values: CDR1 DFQATT, CDR2 SNEGSKA (reference sequence). V lost 5 bases, J lost 8 bases, and 14 bases lay in between. CDR3 sequence (DNA): TGCAGTGCTGGGCTAGTTGCTGGTACGCAGTATTTT. Its translation is CSAGLVAGTQYF.